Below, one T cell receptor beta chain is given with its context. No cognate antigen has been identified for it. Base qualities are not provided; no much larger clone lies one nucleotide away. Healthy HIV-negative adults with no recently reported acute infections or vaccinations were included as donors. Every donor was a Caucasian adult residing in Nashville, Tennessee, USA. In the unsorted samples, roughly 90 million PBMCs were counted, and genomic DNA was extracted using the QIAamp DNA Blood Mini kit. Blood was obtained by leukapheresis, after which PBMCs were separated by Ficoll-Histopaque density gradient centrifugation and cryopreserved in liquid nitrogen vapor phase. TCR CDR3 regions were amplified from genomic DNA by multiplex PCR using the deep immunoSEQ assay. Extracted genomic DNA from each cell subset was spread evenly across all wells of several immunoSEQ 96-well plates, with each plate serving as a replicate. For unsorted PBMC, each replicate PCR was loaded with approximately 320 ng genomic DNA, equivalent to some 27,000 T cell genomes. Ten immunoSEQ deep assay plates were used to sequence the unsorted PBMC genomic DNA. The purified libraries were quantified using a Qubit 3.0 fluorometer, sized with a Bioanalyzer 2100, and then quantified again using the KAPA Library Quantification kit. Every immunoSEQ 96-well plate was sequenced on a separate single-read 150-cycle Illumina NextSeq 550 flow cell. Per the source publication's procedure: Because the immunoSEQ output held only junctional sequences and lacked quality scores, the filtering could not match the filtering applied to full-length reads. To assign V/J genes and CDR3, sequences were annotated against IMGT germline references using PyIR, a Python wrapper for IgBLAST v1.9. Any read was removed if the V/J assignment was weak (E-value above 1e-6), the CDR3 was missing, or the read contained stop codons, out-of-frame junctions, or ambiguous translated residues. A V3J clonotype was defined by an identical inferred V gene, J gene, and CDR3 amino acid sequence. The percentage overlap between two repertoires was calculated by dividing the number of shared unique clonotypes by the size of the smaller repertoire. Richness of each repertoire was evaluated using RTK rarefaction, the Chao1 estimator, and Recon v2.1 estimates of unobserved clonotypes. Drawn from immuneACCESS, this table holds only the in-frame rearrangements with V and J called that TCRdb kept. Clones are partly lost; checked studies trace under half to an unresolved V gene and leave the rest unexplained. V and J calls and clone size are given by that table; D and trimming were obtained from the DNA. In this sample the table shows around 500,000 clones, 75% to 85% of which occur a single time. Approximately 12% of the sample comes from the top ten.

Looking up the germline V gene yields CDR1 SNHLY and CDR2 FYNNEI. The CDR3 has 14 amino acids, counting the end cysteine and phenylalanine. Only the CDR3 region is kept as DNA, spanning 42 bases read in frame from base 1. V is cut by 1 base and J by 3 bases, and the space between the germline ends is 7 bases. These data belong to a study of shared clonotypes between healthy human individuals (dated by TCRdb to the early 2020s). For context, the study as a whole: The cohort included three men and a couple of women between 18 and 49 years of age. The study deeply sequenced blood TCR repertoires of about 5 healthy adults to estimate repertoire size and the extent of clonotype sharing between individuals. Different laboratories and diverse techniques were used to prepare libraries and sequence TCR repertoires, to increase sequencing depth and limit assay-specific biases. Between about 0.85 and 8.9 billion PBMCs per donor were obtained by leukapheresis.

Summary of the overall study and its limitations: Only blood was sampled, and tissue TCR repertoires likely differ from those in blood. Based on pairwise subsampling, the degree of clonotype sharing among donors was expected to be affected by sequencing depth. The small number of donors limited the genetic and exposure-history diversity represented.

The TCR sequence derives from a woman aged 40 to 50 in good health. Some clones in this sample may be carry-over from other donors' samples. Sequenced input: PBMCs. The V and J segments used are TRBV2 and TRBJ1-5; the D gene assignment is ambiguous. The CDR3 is CASSEDPNNQPQHF. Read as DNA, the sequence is TGTGCCAGCAGTGAAGATCCCAACAATCAGCCCCAGCATTTT.